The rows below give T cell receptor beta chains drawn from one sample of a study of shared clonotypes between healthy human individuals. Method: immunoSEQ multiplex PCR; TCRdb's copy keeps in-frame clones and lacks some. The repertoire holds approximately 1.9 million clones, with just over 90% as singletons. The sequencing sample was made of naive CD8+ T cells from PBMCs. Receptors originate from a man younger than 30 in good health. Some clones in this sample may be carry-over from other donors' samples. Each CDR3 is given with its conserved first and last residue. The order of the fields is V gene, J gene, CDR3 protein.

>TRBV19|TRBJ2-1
CASSIIRDKANNEQFF
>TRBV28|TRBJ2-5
CASSPGTFQETQYF
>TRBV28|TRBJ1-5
CASSFFEAAQPQHF
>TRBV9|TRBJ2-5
CASSASRARETQYF
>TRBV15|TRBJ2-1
CATGGRESYNEQFF
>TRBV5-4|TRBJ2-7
CASSLRGTEQYF
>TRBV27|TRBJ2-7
CASSPDYTYEQYF
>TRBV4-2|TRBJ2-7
CASSQGGADSYEQYF
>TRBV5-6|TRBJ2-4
CASSTAGFGTVGAKNIQYF
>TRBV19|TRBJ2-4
CASSMRLGEKNIQYF
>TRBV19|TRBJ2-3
CASTPRRFFSTDTQYF
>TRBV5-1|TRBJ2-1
CASRPGLAGANEQFF
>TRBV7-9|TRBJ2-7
CASSLNYEQYF
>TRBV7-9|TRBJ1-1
CASSLMSTEAFF
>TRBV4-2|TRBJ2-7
CASSRETGGLSYEQYF
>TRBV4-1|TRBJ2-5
CASRQGTGGRETQYF
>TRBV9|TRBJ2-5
CASSVEPVRKETQYF
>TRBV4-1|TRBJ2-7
CASSLAGGNYEQYF
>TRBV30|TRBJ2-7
CAWSPRTYEQYF
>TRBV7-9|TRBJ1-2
CASSAHRGPDYGYTF
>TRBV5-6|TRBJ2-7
CASSLLPREYEQYF
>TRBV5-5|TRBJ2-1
CASREGQGVLNNEQFF
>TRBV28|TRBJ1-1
CASSLVNRGNTEAFF
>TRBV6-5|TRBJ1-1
CASTPRSNTEAFF
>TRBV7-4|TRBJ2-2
CASRLGKPGLATKEDTGELFF
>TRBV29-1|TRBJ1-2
CSVEGSLDYGYTF
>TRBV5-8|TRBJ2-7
CASSPGSAYEQYF
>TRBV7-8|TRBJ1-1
CASSLARERNTEAFF
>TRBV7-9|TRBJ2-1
CASSLLDGVNEQFF
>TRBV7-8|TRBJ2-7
CASSLSRGEQYF
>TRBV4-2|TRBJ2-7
CASSQDVIFEQYF
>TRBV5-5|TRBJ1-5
CASSFRGGDQPQHF
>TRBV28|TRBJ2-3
CASSLVNRLGDTQYF
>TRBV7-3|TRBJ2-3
CASSSGDATDTQYF
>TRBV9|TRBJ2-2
CASSVALERESTGELFF
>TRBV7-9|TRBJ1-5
CASSLEVGAVDNQPQHF
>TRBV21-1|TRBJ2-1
CASALDRGRLAGVHNEQFF
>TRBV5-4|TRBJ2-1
CASSLEGLAGVSVDEQFF
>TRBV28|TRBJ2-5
CASSLSQLNQETQYF
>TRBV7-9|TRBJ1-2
CASSLGLLAGQGNGYTF
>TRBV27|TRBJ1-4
CASSLSPPGGVYPLNEKLFF
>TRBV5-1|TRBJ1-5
CASSLYSNQPQHF